The 26 T cell receptor beta chains below come from one sample, sequenced in a study of regulatory T cells in long-lasting Graves disease. Specified time point: persistent/refractory GD, antithyroid drugs over 5 years with positive TRAb. PBMCs were the source of the RNA used for TCR sequencing. Through Arm-PCR of CDR3 regions and iRepertoire HTBI primers, TCR beta libraries were built. TCRdb fed the multiplex PCR reads into MiXCR, producing one record per CDR3 protein. The sample records about 470,000 distinct CDR3 sequences, more than 20% being singletons. Sequencing used peripheral blood mononuclear cells (PBMCs), obtained when the disease was refractory, from a patient treated with antithyroid drugs. The receptors come from a female donor with Graves disease.

This clonotype turned up a few times. The rearrangement joins TRBV28 to TRBJ2-2; no firm D call. Per the germline V gene, CDR1 is MDHEN and CDR2 is SYDVKM. The germline V and J ends were trimmed by 9 bases and 6 bases, with 20 bases remaining between them. The CDR3 spans 15 residues. CDR3 nucleotide sequence: TGTGCCAGTTTTCCCTCAGGTATTTCAGCCGGGGAGCTGTTTTTT. It encodes CASFPSGISAGELFF.

This clonotype has ten or more counts. The chain uses TRBV27 and TRBJ1-2; the D gene is possibly TRBD1 (6 bases). In germline, CDR1 is MNHEY, CDR2 SMNVEV (reference sequence). This CDR3 comprises 15 residues. The V end was cut by 5 bases, the J end by 7 bases, with 20 bases between. CDR3 coding DNA: TGTGCCAGCAGTCCTATCCCCAGGACAGTCCTTGGCTACACCTTC. Translating gives CASSPIPRTVLGYTF.

The chain combines TRBV7-9 with TRBJ1-2; TRBD1 matches 7 bases. CDR3 size: 17 residues. Trimming took 5 bases from V and 2 from J; bases not matched to a gene: 14. Germline CDR1 and CDR2: SEHNR and FQNEAQ (reference sequence). This CDR3 is CASSPWTGLHGNYGYTF. In DNA form, the CDR3 reads TGTGCCAGCAGCCCCTGGACAGGTCTCCATGGGAACTATGGCTACACCTTC.

This clonotype came up many times. The chain combines TRBV6-5 with TRBJ1-5, with D possibly TRBD1 on 5 matching bases. V was cut by 3 bases and J by 4 bases, with 10 bases left in between. The length of the CDR3 is 14 residues. Germline V gives CDR1 MNHEY, CDR2 SVGAGI. The CDR3 region is CASSYERQNQPQHF. The CDR3 bases are TGTGCCAGCAGTTATGAACGACAGAATCAGCCCCAGCATTTT.

This clonotype was seen a few times. This chain links TRBV6-1 with TRBJ1-1; tentative D call: TRBD1 (5 bases). CDR1 and CDR2 from the germline V gene are MNHNS and SASEGT. Trimming took off 4 bases at V and 4 bases at J, with 13 bases between the two ends. This CDR3 is 14 amino acids long. CDR3 protein: CASSAGRDGTEAFF. The CDR3 DNA reads TGTGCCAGCAGTGCAGGGAGGGATGGCACTGAAGCTTTCTTT.

The chain links TRBV7-9 to TRBJ2-1; 8 bases are shared with TRBD2. Germline V gene lookup returns CDR1 SEHNR and CDR2 FQNEAQ (reference sequence). This CDR3 contains 15 residues. Germline trimming cut 1 base from V and 10 bases from J; bases unmatched to any gene: 9. DNA for the CDR3: TGTGCCAGCAGCTTAGTTGGACTAGCACTCCGGGAGCAGTTCTTC. Its translation: CASSLVGLALREQFF.

This clonotype has a count of ten or more. The gene calls are TRBV6-1 and TRBJ2-7; no firm D call. Trimming took 7 bases from V and 3 from J, leaving 22 bases between them. Germline-derived CDR1 and CDR2 are MNHNS and SASEGT. The CDR3 is 16 residues long. CDR3 DNA: TGTGCCAGCACCTCGGCCCGGGCGAGCGCCCGCTACGAGCAGTACTTC. This translates into CASTSARASARYEQYF.

Points on this clonotype: It may be a read error: a sequence one base away is much more abundant. J is TRBJ2-7 and V is TRBV12-3 or TRBV12-4; 9 bases line up with TRBD2. J was trimmed by 6 bases and V by 7 bases; bases with no gene match: 13. The CDR3 runs 15 residues. CDR3 nucleotide sequence: TGTGCCAGCATTCTAAAAGCGGGAGGAAAATTCGAGCAGTACTTC. Amino acids: CASILKAGGKFEQYF.

In its sample, this clonotype was seen many times. The chain joins TRBV14 to TRBJ1-1, with D maybe TRBD1 (5 bases). Trimming pared 3 bases from V and 5 bases from J, leaving 13 bases between. Looked up from germline, CDR1 is SGHDN and CDR2 is FVKESK. This CDR3 contains 14 residues. The CDR3, as DNA: TGTGCCAGCAGCCAGATGGGGGTTGGGACTGAAGCTTTCTTT. Amino acids: CASSQMGVGTEAFF.

This clonotype was recorded at least ten times. The chain uses TRBV4-1 and TRBJ1-5, with TRBD1 matching 9 bases. Unmatched junction bases numbered 3, after V lost 0 bases and J lost 0 bases. CDR3 length: 17 amino acids. Germline assignment: CDR1 MGHRA and CDR2 YSYEKL. CDR3 DNA sequence: TGCGCCAGCAGCCAAGACTGGGACAGGGTTAGCAATCAGCCCCAGCATTTT. It translates to CASSQDWDRVSNQPQHF.

There are many counts of this clonotype. The rearrangement joins TRBV6-1 to TRBJ2-4; D remains unclear. The CDR3 is 16 residues long. The V gene's germline CDR1 is MNHNS and CDR2 SASEGT. Trimming took off 0 bases at V and 0 bases at J, with 9 bases between the two ends. As DNA, the CDR3 is TGTGCCAGCAGTGAAGCGCTTCGGTTAGCCAAAAACATTCAGTACTTC. Its translation: CASSEALRLAKNIQYF.

About this clonotype: This clone may be a read error of a much larger clone one base away. This chain connects TRBV12-5 to TRBJ1-5; no definite D call. The CDR3 extends over 22 amino acids. CDR1 LGHNT and CDR2 FRNRAP come from the germline V gene. The DNA for the CDR3 is TGTGTTAGTGGTTTGGTACGGGGAAGCCCCAAGGAGATTGGTGATAGCAATCAGCCCCAGCATTTT. It encodes CVSGLVRGSPKEIGDSNQPQHF.

The chain recombines TRBV7-3 with TRBJ2-2; TRBD2 matches 9 bases. The CDR3 extends over 16 amino acids. CDR1 is SGHTA, CDR2 FQGTGA, per germline. Unmatched junction bases numbered 4, after V lost 1 base and J lost 4 bases. Here the CDR3 DNA reads TGTGCCAGCAGCTTAAGTGCGGGAGGGCCCACCGGGGAGCTGTTTTTT. Its translation is CASSLSAGGPTGELFF.

This clonotype has at least ten counts. The chain employs TRBV28 and TRBJ1-5; D is perhaps TRBD1 (5 bases). V was trimmed by 3 bases and J by 6 bases, leaving 9 bases between them. The CDR3 has 13 amino acids. Germline CDR1 reads MDHEN; CDR2 reads SYDVKM. The CDR3 nucleotides are TGTGCCAGCAGTTTGTCGGACATTCAGCCCCAGCATTTT. This sequence encodes CASSLSDIQPQHF.

In its sample, this clonotype was seen many times. The V and J genes are TRBV6-1 and TRBJ1-1; possible D gene TRBD1, 6 bases. CDR1 is MNHNS and CDR2 is SASEGT in the germline V gene. V dropped 5 bases and J dropped 4 bases, with 14 bases sitting between them. The CDR3 runs to 14 residues. In DNA form, the CDR3 reads TGTGCCAGCAGTCCCATAACAGGGAGCACTGAAGCTTTCTTT. It translates to CASSPITGSTEAFF.

A single count supports this clonotype. The chain combines TRBV18 with TRBJ2-1; D remains ambiguous. CDR1 is KGHSH and CDR2 is LQKENI in the germline V gene. The V end lost 1 base, the J end lost 1 base, and 8 bases lay between the germline ends. This CDR3 region has 15 residues. Here the CDR3 DNA reads TGTGCCAGCTCACCACTGCGGTATTCCTACAATGAGCAGTTCTTC. Amino acid sequence: CASSPLRYSYNEQFF.

This clonotype was recorded at least ten times. This rearrangement joins TRBV2 to TRBJ2-7, with D possibly TRBD1 on 6 matching bases. Germline V CDR1 and CDR2: SNHLY, FYNNEI. This CDR3 comprises 14 residues. The V end lost 3 bases, the J end lost 3 bases, and 12 bases lay between the germline ends. CDR3 sequence: CASSDPGASYEQYF. The CDR3 DNA reads as TGTGCCAGCAGTGATCCAGGGGCCAGCTACGAGCAGTACTTC.

This clonotype was seen a few times. This chain joins TRBV19 and TRBJ1-1, with TRBD1 matching 7 bases. Looked up from germline, CDR1 is LNHDA and CDR2 is SQIVND (reference sequence). The CDR3 sequence is 13 residues long. V shed 10 bases, J shed 3 bases, and the junction held 8 bases outside the gene matches. Here the CDR3 DNA reads TGTGCCACCTCGGTGACAGGGCACACTGAAGCTTTCTTT. Translation gives CATSVTGHTEAFF.

The V gene is TRBV11-2, the J gene TRBJ2-7; the D gene is possibly TRBD2 (6 bases). The germline gives CDR1 SGHAT, CDR2 FQNNGV. Trimming removed 5 bases at V and 2 bases at J, with 19 bases between. The CDR3 length is 16 residues. CDR3 sequence (DNA): TGTGCCAGCAGCCTCCTGGACGGGGACTTAGCCTACGAGCAGTACTTC. Amino acid sequence: CASSLLDGDLAYEQYF. Full variable domain (missing parts from reference TRBV11-2 and TRBJ2-7): EAGVAQSPRYKIIEKRQSVAFWCNPISGHATLYWYQQILGQGPKLLIQFQNNGVVDDSQLPKDRFSAERLKGVDSTLKIQPAKLEDSAVYLCASSLLDGDLAYEQYFGPGTRLTVT.

The chain couples TRBV6-2 or TRBV6-3 to TRBJ2-1; D possibly corresponds to TRBD2 (5 bases). V shed 6 bases and J shed 5 bases, with 11 bases lying between them. The CDR3 loop spans 13 amino acids. CDR1 and CDR2 from the germline V gene are MNHEY and SVGEGT. The CDR3 is CASSRTQNNEQFF. CDR3 coding DNA: TGTGCCAGCAGCAGGACTCAAAACAATGAGCAGTTCTTC.

At least ten counts were recorded for this clonotype. The V gene is TRBV9, the J gene TRBJ2-7; TRBD1 agrees at 8 bases. Germline trimming cut 3 bases from V and 4 bases from J; bases unmatched to any gene: 6. This CDR3 spans 14 amino acids. Germline CDR1 SGDLS, CDR2 YYNGEE. CDR3 protein: CASSAGTGDYEQYF. DNA for the CDR3: TGTGCCAGCAGCGCCGGGACAGGAGATTACGAGCAGTACTTC. Full variable domain (outside the CDR3, taken from reference TRBV9 and TRBJ2-7): DSGVTQTPKHLITATGQRVTLRCSPRSGDLSVYWYQQSLDQGLQFLIQYYNGEERAKGNILERFSAQQFPDLHSELNLSSLELGDSALYFCASSAGTGDYEQYFGPGTRLTVT.

The CDR3 sequence is CASSRRIGELFF. The CDR3 DNA follows: TGTGCCAGCAGTCGACGCATCGGGGAGCTGTTTTTT. This chain joins TRBV6-1 and TRBJ2-2; no clear D gene. V was clipped by 5 bases and J by 7 bases, with 8 bases between them. CDR1 and CDR2 (germline): MNHNS, SASEGT. The CDR3 is made up of 12 amino acids.

This clonotype was found many times. The V and J genes are TRBV12-3 or TRBV12-4 and TRBJ2-7; 8 nucleotides line up with TRBD2. V shed 6 bases and J 1 base; nucleotides not matched to a gene: 8. This CDR3 is built from 15 residues. CDR3 sequence: CASRIAGRSSYEQYF. Written as DNA, the CDR3 is TGTGCCAGCAGAATAGCGGGAAGGTCGTCCTACGAGCAGTACTTC.

This clonotype has a count of ten or more. V gene TRBV11-2 combines with J gene TRBJ2-5; D is possibly TRBD1 or TRBD2 (5 bases each). Trimming removed 1 base at V and 5 bases at J, with 20 bases between. Germline V gene sequence: CDR1 SGHAT, CDR2 FQNNGV. The CDR3 loop spans 17 amino acids. The CDR3 nucleotides read TGTGCCAGCAGCTTAGTTCGGCAGGGACCGATGGGGGAGACCCAGTACTTC. This encodes CASSLVRQGPMGETQYF.

This clonotype was counted at least ten times. The rearrangement links TRBV28 to TRBJ2-2; maybe TRBD2 (5 bases). The CDR3 totals 16 residues. V was clipped by 1 base and J by 0 bases, with 9 bases between them. Per germline, CDR1 MDHEN and CDR2 SYDVKM. The CDR3 DNA reads TGTGCCAGCAGTTTATCTCGGGAAACGAACACCGGGGAGCTGTTTTTT. Translated, it gives CASSLSRETNTGELFF.

This chain joins TRBV6-2 or TRBV6-3 and TRBJ2-2, with TRBD2 matching over 10 bases. V lost 10 bases and J lost 6; bases outside the gene matches: 8. The CDR3 has 14 amino acids. Germline V gene lookup returns CDR1 MNHEY and CDR2 SVGEGT. The CDR3 region has the DNA TGTGCCAACCGACCTAGCGGGAGTCCCGGGGAGCTGTTTTTT. This codes for CANRPSGSPGELFF.